The sequence of this T cell receptor (beta chain) was determined in a study of Ad26.COV2.S vaccination and SARS-CoV-2 variants. Study-level information: Dosing was one shot or two shots 56 days apart. Study results and limitations: An underestimation of total T cell responses may have resulted from the TCR breadth and depth analyses.

Clones were read by immunoSEQ multiplex PCR, and TCRdb kept only the in-frame ones, dropping some. This sample carries about 400,000 clones, about four fifths of them seen once, and the ten largest clones take approximately 7.8%. The treatment here: some 19 received Ad26.COV2.S at low or high dose, single or two shots; roughly five received placebo; per-sample allocation not given. Samples analyzed were those drawn on day 63 after the first vaccine or placebo injection. The CDR3 totals 12 residues. V was pared by 10 bases and J by 5 bases, with 14 bases between. Germline V gives CDR1 LNHDA, CDR2 SQIVND (reference sequence). This clone was picked up one time. Its antigen remains unknown.

The TCR comes from a person aged 18-65 years who received the Ad26.COV2.S COVID-19 vaccine or a placebo. This chain joins TRBV19 and TRBJ1-2; TRBD1 is a possible D gene (6 bases). This sample comprised peripheral blood, obtained in a trial of Ad26.COV2.S vaccine versus placebo. CDR3 bases: TGTGCCACCAGGGACAACTGGTATGGCTACACCTTC. Encoded protein: CATRDNWYGYTF. The full variable domain, completed using reference TRBV19 and TRBJ1-2, is DGGITQSPKYLFRKEGQNVTLSCEQNLNHDAMYWYRQDPGQGLRLIYYSQIVNDFQKGDIAEGYSVSREKKESFPLTVTSAQKNPTAFYLCATRDNWYGYTFGSGTRLTVV.